Listed below are T cell receptor beta chains from one sample, sequenced in a study of blood T cells in healthy people across ages. TCRdb re-called the 5' RACE reads through MiXCR, storing one row per CDR3 protein. The sample includes more than 650,000 distinct CDR3 sequences, about 26% of them seen just once. This same sample was also part of a study on T cells of mothers and their children.

Sequencing input: blood. The receptors were sampled from a boy between 10 and 17 years old in good health. Both conserved end residues are part of each CDR3. The order of the fields is D gene, V gene, clone size, J gene, CDR3 DNA, CDR3 protein. D genes are given only for firm matches. Size is stated for part of the rows, as once, few or many counts, or as a class when the clone is expanded.

D gene: TRBD2; V gene: TRBV20-1; clone size: -; J gene: TRBJ2-5; CDR3 DNA: TGCAGTGCTGAGTGGGCTAGCGGGGCTCAAGAGACCCAGTACTTC; CDR3 protein: CSAEWASGAQETQYF
D gene: TRBD1; V gene: TRBV24-1; clone size: few; J gene: TRBJ2-3; CDR3 DNA: TGTGCCACCAGTGATACCCCGGGACAGGGGACAGATACGCAGTATTTT; CDR3 protein: CATSDTPGQGTDTQYF
D gene: -; V gene: TRBV20-1; clone size: -; J gene: TRBJ2-7; CDR3 DNA: TGCAGTGCTCGCACGGGACTGATGACCTACGAGCAGTACTTC; CDR3 protein: CSARTGLMTYEQYF
D gene: TRBD1; V gene: TRBV2; clone size: -; J gene: TRBJ1-4; CDR3 DNA: TGTGCCAGCATAGACAGGGGGTTTGGTGAAAAACTGTTTTTT; CDR3 protein: CASIDRGFGEKLFF
D gene: -; V gene: TRBV6-5; clone size: few; J gene: TRBJ1-5; CDR3 DNA: TGTGCCAGCAGTTACTCCCAAAATCAGCCCCAGCATTTT; CDR3 protein: CASSYSQNQPQHF
D gene: TRBD2; V gene: TRBV5-5; clone size: -; J gene: TRBJ2-3; CDR3 DNA: TGTGCCAGCAGCGCCCGCGTGGGACTAGCGGGGGCTCAGGGTGATACGCAGTATTTT; CDR3 protein: CASSARVGLAGAQGDTQYF
D gene: -; V gene: TRBV13; clone size: -; J gene: TRBJ1-2; CDR3 DNA: TGTGCCAGCAGCTTGCGGCATCCTTCTAACTATGGCTACACCTTC; CDR3 protein: CASSLRHPSNYGYTF
D gene: TRBD2; V gene: TRBV29-1; clone size: -; J gene: TRBJ2-1; CDR3 DNA: TGCAGCGCCATAGCGGGGGGCCGGGGTAATGAGCAGTTCTTC; CDR3 protein: CSAIAGGRGNEQFF
D gene: TRBD1; V gene: TRBV10-3; clone size: few; J gene: TRBJ2-7; CDR3 DNA: TGTGCCATCAGAGACAGGACAGGGTTCGAGCAGTACTTC; CDR3 protein: CAIRDRTGFEQYF
D gene: -; V gene: TRBV4-1; clone size: -; J gene: TRBJ2-5; CDR3 DNA: TGCGCCAGCAGCCAACATAGGGGAGAGACCCAGTACTTC; CDR3 protein: CASSQHRGETQYF
D gene: -; V gene: TRBV20-1; clone size: -; J gene: TRBJ1-5; CDR3 DNA: TGCAGTGCTAGTTCCCCCGGGGCTAGCAATCAGCCCCAGCATTTT; CDR3 protein: CSASSPGASNQPQHF
D gene: -; V gene: TRBV5-1; clone size: -; J gene: TRBJ1-1; CDR3 DNA: TGCGCCAGCAGCTTGGAGCAAACAGGATCTATGGCTTTCTTT; CDR3 protein: CASSLEQTGSMAFF
D gene: -; V gene: TRBV9; clone size: -; J gene: TRBJ2-7; CDR3 DNA: TGTGCCAGCAGCGTAGAGTGGGGCTCCTACGAGCAGTACTTC; CDR3 protein: CASSVEWGSYEQYF
D gene: -; V gene: TRBV2; clone size: -; J gene: TRBJ2-1; CDR3 DNA: TGTGCCAGCAAGGTCACAGGTTCCTACAATGAGCAGTTCTTC; CDR3 protein: CASKVTGSYNEQFF
D gene: TRBD1; V gene: TRBV9; clone size: few; J gene: TRBJ1-2; CDR3 DNA: TGTGCCAGCAGCGTAGGGGACAGATACTATGGCTACACCTTC; CDR3 protein: CASSVGDRYYGYTF
D gene: TRBD2; V gene: TRBV27; clone size: -; J gene: TRBJ2-1; CDR3 DNA: TGTGCCAGCAGTCACTCGACTAGCCGAGGTCCTTACAATGAGCAGTTCTTC; CDR3 protein: CASSHSTSRGPYNEQFF
D gene: TRBD1; V gene: TRBV7-9; clone size: few; J gene: TRBJ1-1; CDR3 DNA: TGTGCCAGCAGCCCCAAACCCGGGACAGGGAAGAACACTGAAGCTTTCTTT; CDR3 protein: CASSPKPGTGKNTEAFF
D gene: TRBD2; V gene: TRBV12-3/TRBV12-4; clone size: -; J gene: TRBJ2-1; CDR3 DNA: TGTGCCGGCAGTTTGAATCCGGGGGGGACCTACAATGAGCAGTTCTTC; CDR3 protein: CAGSLNPGGTYNEQFF
D gene: TRBD2; V gene: TRBV20-1; clone size: few; J gene: TRBJ2-7; CDR3 DNA: TGCAGTGCAAGGACTAGCGGGCTTTCCTACGAGCAGTACTTC; CDR3 protein: CSARTSGLSYEQYF
D gene: -; V gene: TRBV27; clone size: -; J gene: TRBJ1-2; CDR3 DNA: TGTGCCAGCAGTTGGGGGTGGGGGAATAACTATGGCTACACCTTC; CDR3 protein: CASSWGWGNNYGYTF